A single sample gave rise to the 26 T cell receptor beta chains below, sequenced in a study of blood T cell repertoires in COVID-19 (dated by TCRdb to 2018 to 2020). Library prep was done by the immunoSEQ multiplex PCR assay. TCRdb limited this immuneACCESS table to in-frame rearrangements with V and J called. A share of clones is missing; checked studies link under half to unresolved V genes, and the rest is unexplained. This sample lists 150,000 to 200,000 clones; roughly 82% were detected once. Roughly 9.1% of the sample comes from the top ten. The sequenced sample consisted of peripheral blood. The receptors come from a woman in her 70s with acute or convalescent COVID-19.

V gene TRBV19 combines with J gene TRBJ2-5; D is undetermined. The CDR3 contains 14 residues. Germline V lookup: CDR1 LNHDA, CDR2 SQIVND (reference sequence). DNA for the CDR3: TGTGGCGTACTCAGCGCGTATCCACGAGAGACCCAGTACTTC. As protein: CGVLSAYPRETQYF.

V usage is TRBV5-1 and J usage is TRBJ2-1, with 8 bases lining up with TRBD2. Trimming removed 4 bases from V and 6 bases from J; junction bases left unmatched: 15. In germline, CDR1 is SGHRS, CDR2 YFSETQ. This CDR3 region has 17 residues. CDR3 DNA sequence: TGCGCCAGCAGCCCTGGCCATGAAGCGGGAGTCTTCAATGAGCAGTTCTTC. Translation: CASSPGHEAGVFNEQFF.

The gene calls are TRBV7-3 and TRBJ2-2, with 8 bases lining up with TRBD1. The germline CDR1 and CDR2 sequences are SGHTA and FQGTGA. The CDR3 totals 17 residues. The junction had 6 bases not matched to a gene; V was cut back by 2 bases and J by 1 base. CDR3 amino acids: CASSLFAGGLNTGELFF. CDR3 nucleotides: TGTGCCAGCAGCTTATTCGCAGGGGGCTTGAACACCGGGGAGCTGTTTTTT.

The chain links TRBV7-2 to TRBJ2-1; 13 nucleotides align to TRBD2. In germline, CDR1 is SGHTA, CDR2 FQGNSA. J gave up 10 bases and V 3 bases, and 6 bases lay outside the gene matches. This CDR3 has 15 amino acids. CDR3 sequence reads: CASSFTSGRAGEQFF. In DNA form, the CDR3 reads TGTGCCAGCAGCTTTACTAGCGGGAGGGCGGGGGAGCAGTTCTTC. The entire variable domain, with the rest obtained from reference TRBV7-2 and TRBJ2-1, is as follows: GAGVSQSPSNKVTEKGKDVELRCDPISGHTALYWYRQSLGQGLEFLIYFQGNSAPDKSGLPSDRFSAERTGGSVSTLTIQRTQQEDSAVYLCASSFTSGRAGEQFFGPGTRLTVL.

The chain couples TRBV11-2 to TRBJ1-5; D gene uncertain. Germline CDR1 reads SGHAT; CDR2 reads FQNNGV. The V gene lost 2 bases and the J gene lost 4 bases, with 9 bases spanning the gap. The CDR3 covers 14 residues. CDR3 sequence: CASSLLGSNQPQHF. The CDR3 DNA reads as TGTGCCAGCAGCTTACTAGGAAGTAATCAGCCCCAGCATTTT.

This sequence joins TRBV7-2 and TRBJ2-4, with 11 bases lining up with TRBD2. Germline CDR1 SGHTA, CDR2 FQGNSA. The V and J ends lost 2 bases and 8 bases, in that order; junction bases with no gene match: 8. The CDR3 has 16 amino acids. The CDR3 region is CASSLITSGSNDIQYF. CDR3 nucleotide sequence: TGTGCCAGCAGCTTAATAACTAGCGGGAGTAATGACATTCAGTACTTC.

The V call is TRBV28, the J call TRBJ1-3; possibly TRBD1 for D (6 bases). CDR1 and CDR2 from the germline V gene are MDHEN and SYDVKM. The CDR3 is 15 amino acids. Between the trimmed V and J ends, which lost 6 bases and 0 bases, there was a span of 12 bases. CDR3 sequence: CASRGATLSGNTIYF. The CDR3, as DNA: TGTGCCAGCAGGGGGGCTACACTCTCTGGAAACACCATATATTTT. Combining the CDR3 with reference TRBV28 and TRBJ1-3 gives the whole variable domain DVKVTQSSRYLVKRTGEKVFLECVQDMDHENMFWYRQDPGLGLRLIYFSYDVKMKEKGDIPEGYSVSREKKERFSLILESASTNQTSMYLCASRGATLSGNTIYFGEGSWLTVV.

The CDR3 DNA is TGTGCCAGCAGTTTCTCAGGGGACAATGAGCAGTTCTTC. Translating it yields CASSFSGDNEQFF. The J gene is TRBJ2-1, the V gene TRBV28, with D maybe TRBD1 (6 bases). Germline lookup yields CDR1 MDHEN and CDR2 SYDVKM. The germline V and J ends were trimmed by 3 bases and 5 bases, with 8 bases remaining between them. The CDR3 has 13 amino acids.

The genes are TRBV5-5 and TRBJ2-7; no firm D call. Per germline, CDR1 SGHKS and CDR2 YYEKEE (reference sequence). The V and J ends lost 4 bases and 1 base respectively, with 3 bases between them. The CDR3 consists of 11 residues. The CDR3 DNA reads TGTGCCAGCAGCCGGTCCTACGAGCAGTACTTC. This gives the protein CASSRSYEQYF.

The table lists this clone with a count of one. The chain is built from TRBV30 and TRBJ2-3; 7 bases fit TRBD2. The CDR3 is made up of 14 amino acids. The J segment lost 6 bases and the V segment lost 3 bases, leaving 9 bases of the junction unmatched. Germline V lookup: CDR1 GTSNPN, CDR2 SVGIG (reference sequence). The CDR3 region has the DNA TGTGCCTGGAGGGAGGCGGGAGTATCTGATACGCAGTATTTT. It codes for CAWREAGVSDTQYF. Variable domain in full (rest from reference TRBV30 and TRBJ2-3): SQTIHQWPATLVQPVGSPLSLECTVEGTSNPNLYWYRQAAGRGLQLLFYSVGIGQISSEVPQNLSASRPQDRQFILSSKKLLLSDSGFYLCAWREAGVSDTQYFGPGTRLTVL.

The genes are TRBV2 and TRBJ1-3, with D possibly TRBD1 on 5 matching bases. V lost 8 bases to trimming and J lost 2 bases, with 19 bases between them. This CDR3 has 16 amino acids. Germline loops: CDR1 SNHLY, CDR2 FYNNEI. The CDR3 DNA reads as TGTGCCAGCCAAAGGGCACAGGATGAGACTGGAAACACCATATATTTT. Residues: CASQRAQDETGNTIYF.

The rearrangement uses TRBV2 and TRBJ2-3; D gene ambiguous. CDR1 and CDR2 from the germline V gene are SNHLY and FYNNEI. The length of the CDR3 is 17 residues. The V end lost 4 bases, the J end lost 2 bases, and 19 bases lay between the germline ends. CDR3 nucleotide sequence: TGTGCCAGCAGTGTATTGACTCCTATTCCCCACACAGATACGCAGTATTTT. Residues: CASSVLTPIPHTDTQYF.

This clone was recorded only once. The chain carries TRBV2 and TRBJ2-2, with a tentative D call TRBD1 (5 bases). The CDR3 has 16 residues. CDR1 is SNHLY and CDR2 is FYNNEI in the germline V gene. With 1 base removed from V and 3 bases from J, the gap between germline ends came to 12 bases. In DNA form, the CDR3 reads TGTGCCAGCAGTGAAGGGAAGGGGTGGGACACCGGGGAGCTGTTTTTT. Translation: CASSEGKGWDTGELFF.

The CDR3 region has the DNA TGTGCCAGCAGCTTCGGTTCGAGCTCTGGGGCCAACGTCCTGACTTTC. Its protein product is CASSFGSSSGANVLTF. The chain recombines TRBV7-2 with TRBJ2-6; D call uncertain. V lost 3 bases and J lost 0, with 9 bases in between. The CDR3 has 16 residues. The germline V gene encodes CDR1 SGHTA and CDR2 FQGNSA.

This chain connects TRBV29-1 to TRBJ2-2, with a weak D call TRBD1 (5 bases). Germline-derived CDR1 and CDR2 are SQVTM and ANQGSEA. The CDR3 is 13 amino acids. Trimming took off 5 bases at V and 7 bases at J, with 14 bases between the two ends. This chain's CDR3 is CSVTGRVSGELFF. CDR3 DNA: TGCAGCGTTACGGGCAGGGTTAGCGGGGAGCTGTTTTTT.

The chain employs TRBV3-1 (or the pseudogene TRBV3-2) and TRBJ1-3, with D uncertain. V dropped 4 bases and J dropped 0 bases, with 7 bases sitting between them. Germline V gene lookup returns CDR1 LGHDT and CDR2 YNNKEL (reference sequence). The CDR3 is 14 amino acids. The CDR3 nucleotides read TGTGCCAGCAGCCGTAGCAGCTCTGGAAACACCATATATTTT. Translated, it gives CASSRSSSGNTIYF.

Only one count was recorded for this clone. The gene calls are TRBV5-5 and TRBJ1-5, with 11 bases that match TRBD1. From germline, CDR1 is SGHKS and CDR2 YYEKEE (reference sequence). CDR3 length equals 15 residues. Unmatched junction bases numbered 5, after V lost 3 bases and J lost 6 bases. The CDR3 coding sequence is TGTGCCAGCAGCTCGGGACAGGGGGTTGGTCAGCCCCAGCATTTT. This gives the protein CASSSGQGVGQPQHF. Drawing the rest from reference TRBV5-5 and TRBJ1-5, the complete variable domain is DAGVTQSPTHLIKTRGQQVTLRCSPISGHKSVSWYQQVLGQGPQFIFQYYEKEERGRGNFPDRFSARQFPNYSSELNVNALLLGDSALYLCASSSGQGVGQPQHFGDGTRLSIL.

The V call is TRBV9, the J call TRBJ1-1, with 7 bases matching TRBD1. V trimming: 0 bases; J trimming: 7 bases; junction bases outside the gene matches: 3. Per the germline V gene, CDR1 is SGDLS and CDR2 is YYNGEE. The CDR3 covers 13 residues. The chain's CDR3 is CASSVERDSEAFF. CDR3 bases: TGTGCCAGCAGCGTAGAACGGGACAGTGAAGCTTTCTTT.

The J gene is TRBJ2-7, the V gene TRBV30, with TRBD2 matching over 13 bases. V trimming: 2 bases; J trimming: 6 bases; junction bases outside the gene matches: 13. The CDR3 totals 17 residues. Germline loops: CDR1 GTSNPN, CDR2 SVGIG (reference sequence). CDR3: CAWSYGTSGTPGREQYF. CDR3 in DNA: TGTGCCTGGAGTTATGGGACTAGCGGGACGCCAGGGCGCGAGCAGTACTTC.

The V and J genes are TRBV19 and TRBJ1-1; 9 nucleotides match TRBD1. The J segment lost 5 bases and the V segment lost 3 bases, leaving 4 bases of the junction unmatched. The CDR3 totals 14 residues. The germline gives CDR1 LNHDA, CDR2 SQIVND (reference sequence). The CDR3 loop is CASSIMDRGTEAFF. Written as DNA, the CDR3 is TGTGCCAGTAGTATCATGGACAGGGGAACTGAAGCTTTCTTT.

The chain is built from TRBV4-3 and TRBJ1-2; the match to TRBD1 covers 7 bases. This CDR3 has 17 amino acids. The germline V gene has CDR1 LGHNA and CDR2 YSLEER. V lost 0 bases to trimming and J lost 1 base; unmatched junction nucleotides: 8. The CDR3 here is CASSQETGTAFNYGYTF. Written as DNA, the CDR3 is TGCGCCAGCAGCCAAGAGACCGGGACAGCCTTTAACTATGGCTACACCTTC.

The rearrangement joins TRBV9 to TRBJ2-1; 9 bases are a match to TRBD2. The CDR3 consists of 15 residues. CDR1 and CDR2 from the germline V gene are SGDLS and YYNGEE. V lost 0 bases and J lost 6; bases outside the gene matches: 4. CDR3 in amino acids: CASSVGGTSLNEQFF. Here the CDR3 DNA reads TGTGCCAGCAGCGTAGGCGGGACTAGCCTCAATGAGCAGTTCTTC. Looking up the rest from reference TRBV9 and TRBJ2-1 gives the full variable domain: DSGVTQTPKHLITATGQRVTLRCSPRSGDLSVYWYQQSLDQGLQFLIQYYNGEERAKGNILERFSAQQFPDLHSELNLSSLELGDSALYFCASSVGGTSLNEQFFGPGTRLTVL.

The V gene is TRBV29-1, the J gene TRBJ1-1; D ambiguous. The CDR3 spans 14 residues. Deletions cut 5 bases from V and 2 bases from J, with 15 bases between. Germline CDR1 and CDR2: SQVTM and ANQGSEA. The CDR3 here is CSVLGGVSNTEAFF. Written as DNA, the CDR3 is TGCAGCGTTCTCGGTGGAGTTTCCAACACTGAAGCTTTCTTT.

This clone was found a few times. This chain links TRBV19 with TRBJ1-1; D is unclear. The germline V gene encodes CDR1 LNHDA and CDR2 SQIVND (reference sequence). The CDR3 runs to 16 residues. The germline V and J ends were trimmed by 0 bases and 0 bases, with 11 bases remaining between them. The CDR3 sequence is CASSIDPGSLNTEAFF. CDR3 DNA: TGTGCCAGTAGTATAGACCCGGGAAGCTTGAACACTGAAGCTTTCTTT.

V gene TRBV7-3 combines with J gene TRBJ2-3, with TRBD1 matching 8 bases. This CDR3 is built from 15 residues. Germline V gene data show CDR1 as SGHTA and CDR2 as FQGTGA. Trimming removed 5 bases from V and 2 bases from J; junction bases left unmatched: 6. The CDR3 is CASSPRGRDTDTQYF. The CDR3 region has the DNA TGTGCCAGCAGCCCCAGGGGGCGCGACACAGATACGCAGTATTTT.

The rearrangement links TRBV7-9 to TRBJ2-7, with D possibly being TRBD1 (6 bases). CDR3 length: 15 amino acids. The germline V gene has CDR1 SEHNR and CDR2 FQNEAQ (reference sequence). Trimming left V 8 bases short and J 5 bases short, with 22 bases between. CDR3 protein: CASDPGDSSVNEQYF. The CDR3, as DNA: TGTGCCAGCGACCCAGGGGATTCTTCAGTTAACGAGCAGTACTTC.